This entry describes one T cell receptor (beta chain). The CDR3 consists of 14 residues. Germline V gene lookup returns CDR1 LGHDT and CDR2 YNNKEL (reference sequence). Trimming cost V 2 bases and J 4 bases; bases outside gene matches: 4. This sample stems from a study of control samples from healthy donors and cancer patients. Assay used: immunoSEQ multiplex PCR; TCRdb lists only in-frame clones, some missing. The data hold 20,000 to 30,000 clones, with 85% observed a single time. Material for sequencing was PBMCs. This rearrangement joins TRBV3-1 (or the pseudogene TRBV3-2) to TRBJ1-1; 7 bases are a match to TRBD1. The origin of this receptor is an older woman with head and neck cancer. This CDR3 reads CASSQSKGATEAFF. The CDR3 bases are TGTGCCAGCAGCCAATCAAAGGGGGCCACTGAAGCTTTCTTT.